One T cell receptor (beta chain) is described in this entry. Using immunoSEQ multiplex PCR, the repertoire was profiled, and TCRdb retains in-frame clones only, with some absent. The profile shows 320,000 or so clones, 75% to 90% of them singletons. Germline V gene data show CDR1 as MNHEY and CDR2 as SVGAGI. The CDR3 sequence is 13 residues long. V shed 4 bases and J shed 2 bases, with 8 bases lying between them. This record belongs to a study of blood T cell repertoires in COVID-19. Clinical histories supplied by participants themselves formed the basis of cohort assignment. This clonotype was obtained from a woman in her twenties or thirties who had been exposed to COVID-19. Material for sequencing was PBMCs or T cells enriched from blood (not recorded which). The V and J genes are TRBV6-5 and TRBJ1-2; tentatively, D is TRBD1 (6 bases). The chain's CDR3 is CASSLDRNYGYTF. CDR3 coding DNA: TGTGCCAGCAGTTTAGACAGGAACTATGGCTACACCTTC.